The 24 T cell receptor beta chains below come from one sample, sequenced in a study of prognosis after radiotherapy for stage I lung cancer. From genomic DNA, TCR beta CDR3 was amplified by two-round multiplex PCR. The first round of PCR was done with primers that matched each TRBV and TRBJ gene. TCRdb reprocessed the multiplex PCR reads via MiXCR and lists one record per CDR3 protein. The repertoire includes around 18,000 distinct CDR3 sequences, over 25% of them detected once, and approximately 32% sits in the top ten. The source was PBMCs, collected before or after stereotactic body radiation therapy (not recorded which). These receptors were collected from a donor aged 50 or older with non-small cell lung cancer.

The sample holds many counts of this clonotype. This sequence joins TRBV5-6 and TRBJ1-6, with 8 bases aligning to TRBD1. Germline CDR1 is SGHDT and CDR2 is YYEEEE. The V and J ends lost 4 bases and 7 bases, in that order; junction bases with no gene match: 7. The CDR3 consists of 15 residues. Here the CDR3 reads CASSERTGWNSPLHF. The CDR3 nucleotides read TGTGCCAGCAGCGAGAGGACAGGGTGGAATTCACCCCTCCACTTT. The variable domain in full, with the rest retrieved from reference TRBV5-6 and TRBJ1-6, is DAGVTQSPTHLIKTRGQQVTLRCSPKSGHDTVSWYQQALGQGPQFIFQYYEEEERQRGNFPDRFSGHQFPNYSSELNVNALLLGDSALYLCASSERTGWNSPLHFGNGTRLTVT.

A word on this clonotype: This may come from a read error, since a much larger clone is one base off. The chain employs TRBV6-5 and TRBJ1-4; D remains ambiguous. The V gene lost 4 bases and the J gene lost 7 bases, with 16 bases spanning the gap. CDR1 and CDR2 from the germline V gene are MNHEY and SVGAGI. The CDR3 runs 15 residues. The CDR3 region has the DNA TGTGCCAGCAGTTCTCCTAGCAAGGCAGGTGAAAAACTGTTTTTT. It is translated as CASSSPSKAGEKLFF.

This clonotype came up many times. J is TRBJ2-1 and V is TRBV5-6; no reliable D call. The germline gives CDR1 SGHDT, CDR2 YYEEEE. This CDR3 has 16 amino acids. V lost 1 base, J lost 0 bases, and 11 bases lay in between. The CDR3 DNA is TGTGCCAGCAGCTTGCGTGTGGGTAGCTCCTACAATGAGCAGTTCTTC. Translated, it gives CASSLRVGSSYNEQFF.

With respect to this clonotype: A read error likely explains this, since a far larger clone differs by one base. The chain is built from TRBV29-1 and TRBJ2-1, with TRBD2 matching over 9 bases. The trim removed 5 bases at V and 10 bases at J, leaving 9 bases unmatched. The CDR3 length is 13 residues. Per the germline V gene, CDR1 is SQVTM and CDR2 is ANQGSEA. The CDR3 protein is CSVSPSGIHEQFF. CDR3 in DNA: TGCAGCGTTTCCCCTAGCGGGATCCACGAGCAGTTCTTC.

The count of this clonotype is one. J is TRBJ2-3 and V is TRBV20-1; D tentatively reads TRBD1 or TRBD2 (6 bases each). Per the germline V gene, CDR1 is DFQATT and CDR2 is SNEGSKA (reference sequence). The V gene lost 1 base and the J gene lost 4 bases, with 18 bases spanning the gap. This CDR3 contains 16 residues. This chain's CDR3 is CSARGWGALRSDTQYF. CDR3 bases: TGCAGTGCTAGAGGTTGGGGGGCGCTCCGGTCAGATACGCAGTATTTT.

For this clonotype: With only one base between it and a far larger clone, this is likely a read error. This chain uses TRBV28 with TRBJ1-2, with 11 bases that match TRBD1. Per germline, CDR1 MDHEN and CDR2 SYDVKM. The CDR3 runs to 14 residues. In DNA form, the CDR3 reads TGTGCCGGCAGTTTGGACAGGGGGCGCTTTGGCTACACCTTC. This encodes CAGSLDRGRFGYTF.

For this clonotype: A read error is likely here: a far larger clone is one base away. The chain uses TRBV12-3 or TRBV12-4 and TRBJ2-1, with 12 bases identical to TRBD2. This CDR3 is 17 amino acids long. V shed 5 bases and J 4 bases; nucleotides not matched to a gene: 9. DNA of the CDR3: TGTGCCAGCAGTCTAACCCGGCTAGCGGGGGGGTACAATGAGCAGTTCTTC. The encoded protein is CASSLTRLAGGYNEQFF.

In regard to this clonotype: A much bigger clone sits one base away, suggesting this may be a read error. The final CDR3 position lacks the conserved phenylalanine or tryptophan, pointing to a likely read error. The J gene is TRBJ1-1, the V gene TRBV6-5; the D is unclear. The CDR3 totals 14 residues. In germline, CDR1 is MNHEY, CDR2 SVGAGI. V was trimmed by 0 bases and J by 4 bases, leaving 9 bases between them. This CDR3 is CASSYSGRGTEAFL. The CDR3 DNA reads TGTGCCAGCAGTTACTCAGGGAGAGGCACTGAAGCTTTCCTT.

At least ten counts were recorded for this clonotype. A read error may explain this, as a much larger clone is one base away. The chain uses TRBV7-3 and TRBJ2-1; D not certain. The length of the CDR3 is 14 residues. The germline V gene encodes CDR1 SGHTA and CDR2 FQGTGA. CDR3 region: CASSLALGYSEQFF. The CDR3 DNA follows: TGTGCCAGCAGCTTAGCCCTAGGCTACAGTGAGCAGTTCTTC. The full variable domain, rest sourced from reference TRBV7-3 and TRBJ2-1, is GAGVSQTPSNKVTEKGKYVELRCDPISGHTALYWYRQSLGQGPEFLIYFQGTGAADDSGLPNDRFFAVRPEGSVSTLKIQRTERGDSAVYLCASSLALGYSEQFFGPGTRLTVL.

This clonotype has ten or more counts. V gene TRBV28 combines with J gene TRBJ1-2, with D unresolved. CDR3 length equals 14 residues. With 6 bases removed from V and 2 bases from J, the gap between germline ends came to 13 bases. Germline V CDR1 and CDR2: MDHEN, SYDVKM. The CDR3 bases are TGTGCCAGCAGCTATGCTGACCGAAACTATGGCTACACCTTC. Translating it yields CASSYADRNYGYTF.

The CDR3 here is CSARRKTLELFF. The CDR3 DNA follows: TGCAGTGCTAGACGGAAAACCCTGGAGCTGTTTTTT. The chain uses TRBV20-1 and TRBJ2-2; D not resolved. Trimming cost V 2 bases and J 10 bases, with 11 bases left between them. Germline V gives CDR1 DFQATT, CDR2 SNEGSKA (reference sequence). This CDR3 has 12 amino acids.

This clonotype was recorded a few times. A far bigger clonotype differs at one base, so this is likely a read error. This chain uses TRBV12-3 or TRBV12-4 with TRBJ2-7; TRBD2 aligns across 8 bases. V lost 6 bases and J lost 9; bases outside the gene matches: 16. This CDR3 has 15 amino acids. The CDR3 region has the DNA TGTGCCAGCAGGCCAGCGGGAGACGGGGTAAGGCGGCAGTACTTC. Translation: CASRPAGDGVRRQYF.

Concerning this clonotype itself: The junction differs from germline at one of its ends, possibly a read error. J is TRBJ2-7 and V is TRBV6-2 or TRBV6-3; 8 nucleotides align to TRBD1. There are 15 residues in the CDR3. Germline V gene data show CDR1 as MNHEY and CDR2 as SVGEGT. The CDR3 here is CASRRDRTSSCEQYF. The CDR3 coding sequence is TGTGCCAGCAGGAGGGACAGGACAAGCTCCTGCGAGCAGTACTTC.

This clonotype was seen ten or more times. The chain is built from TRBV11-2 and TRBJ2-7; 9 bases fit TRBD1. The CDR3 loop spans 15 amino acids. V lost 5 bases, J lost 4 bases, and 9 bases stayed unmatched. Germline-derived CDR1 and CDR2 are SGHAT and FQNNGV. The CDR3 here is CASSNTGTGRYEQYF. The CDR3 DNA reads TGTGCCAGCAGCAACACCGGGACAGGGAGGTACGAGCAGTACTTC.

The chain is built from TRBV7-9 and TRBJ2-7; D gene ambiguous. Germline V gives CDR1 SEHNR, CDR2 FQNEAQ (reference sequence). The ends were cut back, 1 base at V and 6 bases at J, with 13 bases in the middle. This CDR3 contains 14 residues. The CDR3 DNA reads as TGTGCCAGCAGCTTAGGGACGGCTGCTTTCGAGCAGTACTTC. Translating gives CASSLGTAAFEQYF.

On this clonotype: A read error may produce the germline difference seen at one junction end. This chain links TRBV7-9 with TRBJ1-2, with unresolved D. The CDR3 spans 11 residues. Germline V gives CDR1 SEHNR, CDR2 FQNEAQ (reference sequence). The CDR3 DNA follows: TGTGTCAGCAGGAGGGAATTTAGCTACACCTTC. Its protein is CVSRREFSYTF. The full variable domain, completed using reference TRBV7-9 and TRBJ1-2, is DTGVSQNPRHKITKRGQNVTFRCDPISEHNRLYWYRQTLGQGPEFLTYFQNEAQLEKSRLLSDRFSAERPKGSFSTLEIQRTEQGDSAMYLCVSRREFSYTFGSGTRLTVV.

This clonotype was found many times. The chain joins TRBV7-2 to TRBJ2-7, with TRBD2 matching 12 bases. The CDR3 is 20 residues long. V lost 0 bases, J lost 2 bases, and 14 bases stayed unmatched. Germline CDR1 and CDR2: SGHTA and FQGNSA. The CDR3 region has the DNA TGTGCCAGCAGCTTAGCAGGAGGGCTAGCGGGAGGGGGTCAAGCCTACGAGCAGTACTTC. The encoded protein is CASSLAGGLAGGGQAYEQYF.

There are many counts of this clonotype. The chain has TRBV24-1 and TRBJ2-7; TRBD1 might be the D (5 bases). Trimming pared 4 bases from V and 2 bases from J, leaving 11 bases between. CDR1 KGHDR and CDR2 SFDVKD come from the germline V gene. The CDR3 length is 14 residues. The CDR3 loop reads CATSDSGNPYEQYF. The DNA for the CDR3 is TGTGCCACCAGTGACTCAGGGAACCCCTACGAGCAGTACTTC.

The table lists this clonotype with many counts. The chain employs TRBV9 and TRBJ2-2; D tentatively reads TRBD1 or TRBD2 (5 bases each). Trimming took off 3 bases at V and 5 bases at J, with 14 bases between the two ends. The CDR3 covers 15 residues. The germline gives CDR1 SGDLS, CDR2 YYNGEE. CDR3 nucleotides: TGTGCCAGCAGCGCCACCTCATGGGGGACCGGGGAGCTGTTTTTT. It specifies CASSATSWGTGELFF. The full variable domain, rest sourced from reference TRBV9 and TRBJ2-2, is DSGVTQTPKHLITATGQRVTLRCSPRSGDLSVYWYQQSLDQGLQFLIQYYNGEERAKGNILERFSAQQFPDLHSELNLSSLELGDSALYFCASSATSWGTGELFFGEGSRLTVL.

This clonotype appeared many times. The CDR3 bases are TGTGCCAGTACCAGATTAAGGTGGGACTCCTACAATGAGCAGTTCTTC. It is translated as CASTRLRWDSYNEQFF. The chain recombines TRBV28 with TRBJ2-1; no reliable D call. The V end was cut by 9 bases, the J end by 0 bases, with 18 bases between. CDR1 is MDHEN, CDR2 SYDVKM, per germline. The CDR3 is 16 residues long.

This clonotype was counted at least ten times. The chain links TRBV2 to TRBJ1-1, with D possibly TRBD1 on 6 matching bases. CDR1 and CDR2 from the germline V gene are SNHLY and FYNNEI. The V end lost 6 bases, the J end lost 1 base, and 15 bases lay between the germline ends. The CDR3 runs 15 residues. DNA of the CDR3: TGTGCCAGCAGCCTTGAGGGGGTGGCGAACACTGAAGCTTTCTTT. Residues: CASSLEGVANTEAFF.

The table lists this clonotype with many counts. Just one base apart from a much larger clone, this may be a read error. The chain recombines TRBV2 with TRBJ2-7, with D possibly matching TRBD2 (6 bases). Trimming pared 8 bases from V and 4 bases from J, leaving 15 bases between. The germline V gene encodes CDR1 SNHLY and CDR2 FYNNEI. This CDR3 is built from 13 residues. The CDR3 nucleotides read TGTGCCAGCCTCGACGGGAGTTTTTACGAGCAGTACTTC. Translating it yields CASLDGSFYEQYF.

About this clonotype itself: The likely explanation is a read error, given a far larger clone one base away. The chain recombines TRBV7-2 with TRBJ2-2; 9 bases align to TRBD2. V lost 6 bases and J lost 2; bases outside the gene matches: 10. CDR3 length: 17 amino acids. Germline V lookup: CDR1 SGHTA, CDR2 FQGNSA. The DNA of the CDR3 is TGTGCCAGCAGTAAACCGCGGACTAGCGTAAACACCGGGGAGCTGTTTTTT. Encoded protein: CASSKPRTSVNTGELFF.

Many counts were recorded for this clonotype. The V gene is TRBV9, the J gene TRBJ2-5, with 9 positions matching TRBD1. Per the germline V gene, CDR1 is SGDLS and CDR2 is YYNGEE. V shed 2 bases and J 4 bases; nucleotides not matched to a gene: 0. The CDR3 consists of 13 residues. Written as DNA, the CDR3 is TGTGCCAGCAGCGTGGGACAGGGAGAGACCCAGTACTTC. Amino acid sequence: CASSVGQGETQYF.